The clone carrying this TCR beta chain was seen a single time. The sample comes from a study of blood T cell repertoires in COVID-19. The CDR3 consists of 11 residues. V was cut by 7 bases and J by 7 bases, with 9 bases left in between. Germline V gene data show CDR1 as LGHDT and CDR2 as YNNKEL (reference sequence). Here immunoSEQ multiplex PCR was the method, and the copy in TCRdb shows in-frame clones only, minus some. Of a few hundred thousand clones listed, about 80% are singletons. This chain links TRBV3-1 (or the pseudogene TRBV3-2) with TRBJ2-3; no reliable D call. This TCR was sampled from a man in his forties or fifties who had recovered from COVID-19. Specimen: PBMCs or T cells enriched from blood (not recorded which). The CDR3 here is CASTHRNTQYF. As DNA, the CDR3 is TGTGCCAGCACCCATAGAAATACGCAGTATTTT.